Sequencing of this T cell receptor beta chain was carried out in a study of breast tumors, draining lymph nodes, adjacent tissues. The study's findings and limits: The data were judged consistent with most tumor T cells coming from lymph node and expanding in tumor. Luminal-like breast cancer showed significantly higher tumor–nontumor repertoire similarity than basal-like.

As concerns this clonotype: Antigen specificity is unknown.

TCRdb re-derived calls from the multiplex PCR reads in MiXCR, one entry per CDR3 protein. This table holds 9,500 to 12,000 distinct CDR3 sequences, about 53% found once. The sequenced material came from breast tumor tissue. This receptor was taken from a female donor with breast cancer. Some clones in this sample may be carry-over from other donors' samples.

The CDR3 DNA reads as TGTGCCAGCAGCTCATGGGCGGAGCTACCTACCGGGGAGCTGTTTTTT. Translating gives CASSSWAELPTGELFF. This sequence joins TRBV7-8 and TRBJ2-2; D gene unclear. The CDR3 length is 16 residues. CDR1 is SGHVS, CDR2 FQNEAQ, per germline. The germline V and J ends were trimmed by 4 bases and 5 bases, with 17 bases remaining between them.